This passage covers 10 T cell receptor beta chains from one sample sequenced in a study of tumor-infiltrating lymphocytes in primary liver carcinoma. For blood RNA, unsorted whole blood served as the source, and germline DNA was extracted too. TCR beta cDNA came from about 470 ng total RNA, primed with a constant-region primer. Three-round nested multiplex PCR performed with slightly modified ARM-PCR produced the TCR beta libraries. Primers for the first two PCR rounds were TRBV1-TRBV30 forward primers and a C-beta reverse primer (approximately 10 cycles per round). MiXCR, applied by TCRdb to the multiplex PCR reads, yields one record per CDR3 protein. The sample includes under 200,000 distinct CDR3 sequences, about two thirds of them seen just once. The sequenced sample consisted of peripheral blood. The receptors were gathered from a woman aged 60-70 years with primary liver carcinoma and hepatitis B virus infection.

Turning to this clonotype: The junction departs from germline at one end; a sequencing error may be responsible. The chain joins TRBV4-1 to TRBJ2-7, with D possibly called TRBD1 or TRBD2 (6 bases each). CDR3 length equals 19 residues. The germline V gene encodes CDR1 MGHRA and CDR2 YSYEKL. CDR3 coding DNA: TGCGTCAGCAGCCCTCGGGACATGGGGTCGGGAGTACGGGCCTACGAGCAGTACTTC. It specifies CVSSPRDMGSGVRAYEQYF.

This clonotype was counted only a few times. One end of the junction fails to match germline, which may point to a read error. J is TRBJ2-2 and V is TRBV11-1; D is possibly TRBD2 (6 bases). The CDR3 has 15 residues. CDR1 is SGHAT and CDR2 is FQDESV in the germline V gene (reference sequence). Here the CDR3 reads CASGRGRPNTGGLFF. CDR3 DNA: TGTGCCAGCGGTCGGGGGAGGCCGAACACCGGGGGGCTGTTTTTT.

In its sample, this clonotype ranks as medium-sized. The CDR3 region is CASSLGQGGRAGYNEQFF. Here the CDR3 DNA reads TGTGCCAGCAGCTTAGGTCAAGGCGGGAGGGCCGGCTACAATGAGCAGTTCTTC. The V call is TRBV11-3, the J call TRBJ2-1; 9 nucleotides line up with TRBD2. CDR1 is SGHNT, CDR2 YENEEA, per germline. This CDR3 spans 18 amino acids. V dropped 1 base and J dropped 3; count of bases not matched to a gene: 10.

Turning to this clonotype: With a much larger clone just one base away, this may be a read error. The CDR3 DNA follows: TGTGCCAGCAGCCCTGGATCGAACACCGGGGAGCTGGTTTTT. Its translation is CASSPGSNTGELVF. The rearrangement uses TRBV12-3 or TRBV12-4 and TRBJ2-2; D possibly corresponds to TRBD2 (5 bases). This CDR3 contains 14 residues.

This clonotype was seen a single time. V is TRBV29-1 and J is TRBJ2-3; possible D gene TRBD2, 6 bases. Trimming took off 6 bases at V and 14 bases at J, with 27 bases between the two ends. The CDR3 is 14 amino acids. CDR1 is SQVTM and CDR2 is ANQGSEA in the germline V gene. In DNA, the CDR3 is TGCAGCGTAAGCGGGTCCGCGGCGCCAGATAGGCCGTATTTT. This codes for CSVSGSAAPDRPYF.

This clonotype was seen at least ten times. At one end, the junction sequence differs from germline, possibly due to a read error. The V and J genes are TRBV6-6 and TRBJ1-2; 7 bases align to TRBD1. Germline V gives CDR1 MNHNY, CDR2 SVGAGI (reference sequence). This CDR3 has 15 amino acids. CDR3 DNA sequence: TGTGCCAGCAGTAACTCAGACAGGGCAGGCTATGGCTACACCTTC. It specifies CASSNSDRAGYGYTF.

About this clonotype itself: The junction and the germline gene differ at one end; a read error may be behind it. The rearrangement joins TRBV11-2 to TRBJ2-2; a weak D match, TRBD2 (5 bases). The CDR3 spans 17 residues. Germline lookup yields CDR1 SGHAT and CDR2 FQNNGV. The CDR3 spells CASSFNRANVNTWELFF. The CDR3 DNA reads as TGTGCCAGCAGCTTTAATAGGGCTAACGTGAACACCTGGGAGCTTTTTTTT.

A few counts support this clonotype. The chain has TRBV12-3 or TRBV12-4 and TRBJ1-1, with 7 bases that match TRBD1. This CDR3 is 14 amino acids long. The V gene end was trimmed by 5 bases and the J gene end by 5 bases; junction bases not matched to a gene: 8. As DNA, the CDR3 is TGTGCCAGCAGTCGCAAGGGGGCGCCGACTGAAGCTTTCTTT. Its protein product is CASSRKGAPTEAFF.

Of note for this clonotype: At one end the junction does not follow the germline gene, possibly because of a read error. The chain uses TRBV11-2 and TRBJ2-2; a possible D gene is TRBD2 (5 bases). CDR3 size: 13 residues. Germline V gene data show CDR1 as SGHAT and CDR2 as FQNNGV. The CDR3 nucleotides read TGTGTCAGCAGCTCGTTAACGAGCGGTGAGCTGTTTTTT. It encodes CVSSSLTSGELFF.

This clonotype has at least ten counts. CDR3 in amino acids: CASTRRGTNTGELFF. In DNA form, the CDR3 reads TGTGCCAGCACCCGCCGCGGCACGAACACCGGGGAGCTGTTTTTT. The chain is built from TRBV6-1 and TRBJ2-2, with D unresolved. V was shortened by 7 bases and J by 0 bases, with 12 bases between the two germline ends. This CDR3 spans 15 amino acids. CDR1 is MNHNS, CDR2 SASEGT, per germline.